Ten or more counts support the clone carrying this T cell receptor (beta chain). Antigen unknown. The TCR beta CDR3 regions underwent amplification using RNA transcripts as the source. First-round RT-PCR with HTBI primers amplified the TCR CDR3 region. TCRdb fed the multiplex PCR reads into MiXCR, producing one record per CDR3 protein. This table has hundreds of thousands of distinct CDR3 sequences, roughly 14% appearing once. These data originate in a study of T cells in Graves' hyperthyroidism and ophthalmopathy. Findings and limits, study-wide: Appearing also in blood were most of the thyroid clonotypes expanded above 0.001.

This CDR3 region has 15 residues. In germline, CDR1 is LGHNA, CDR2 YNFKEQ. Trimming removed 3 bases at V and 3 bases at J, with 12 bases between. The diagnostic basis comprised clinical symptoms, serum thyroxine and TRAb, thyroid ultrasound and orbital computed tomography. The chain is built from TRBV4-2 and TRBJ1-5, with D tentatively TRBD1 (6 bases). This clonotype was sampled from a woman in her thirties or forties with Graves' ophthalmopathy. The source material was blood. DNA for the CDR3: TGTGCCAGCAGCCAGTACACAGGGTACAATCAGCCCCAGCATTTT. Translated, it gives CASSQYTGYNQPQHF.